This TCR beta chain emerged from a study of CD8 T cells in Susac syndrome. Germline lookup yields CDR1 DFQATT and CDR2 SNEGSKA (reference sequence). V lost 1 base, J lost 4 bases, and 11 bases lay in between. The CDR3 spans 15 residues. RNA in amounts of about 0.5 to 1 ug was reverse transcribed with random hexamers. Amplification of the TCR beta CDR3 was carried out by immunoSEQ multiplex PCR, which spanned a total of 54 Vbeta and 13 Jbeta segments. Via MiXCR, TCRdb re-called the immunoSEQ multiplex PCR reads, giving one row per CDR3 protein. The table includes roughly 52,000 distinct CDR3 sequences, approximately 95% detected once.

This clonotype originated in a human donor with Susac syndrome. The material sequenced was CD8+ T cells from PBMCs. This chain links TRBV20-1 with TRBJ2-6, with D perhaps TRBD1 or TRBD2 (5 bases each). In DNA form, the CDR3 reads TGCAGTGCTAGAGCTATAGGGGAGGGGGCCAACGTCCTGACTTTC. It translates to CSARAIGEGANVLTF.